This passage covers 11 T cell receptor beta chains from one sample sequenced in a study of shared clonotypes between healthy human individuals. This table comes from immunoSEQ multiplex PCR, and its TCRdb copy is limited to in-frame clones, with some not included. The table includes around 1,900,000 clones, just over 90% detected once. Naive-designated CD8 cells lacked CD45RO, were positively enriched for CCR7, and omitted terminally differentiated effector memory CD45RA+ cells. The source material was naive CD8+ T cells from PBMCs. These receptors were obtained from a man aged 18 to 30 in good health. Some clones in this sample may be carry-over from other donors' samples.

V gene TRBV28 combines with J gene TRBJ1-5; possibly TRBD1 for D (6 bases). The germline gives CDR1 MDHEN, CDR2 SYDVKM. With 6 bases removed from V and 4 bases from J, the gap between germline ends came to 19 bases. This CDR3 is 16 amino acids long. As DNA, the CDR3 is TGTGCCAGCAGGACACACACAGGGTTCGGTAATCAGCCCCAGCATTTT. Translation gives CASRTHTGFGNQPQHF. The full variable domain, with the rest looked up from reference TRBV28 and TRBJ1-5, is DVKVTQSSRYLVKRTGEKVFLECVQDMDHENMFWYRQDPGLGLRLIYFSYDVKMKEKGDIPEGYSVSREKKERFSLILESASTNQTSMYLCASRTHTGFGNQPQHFGDGTRLSIL.

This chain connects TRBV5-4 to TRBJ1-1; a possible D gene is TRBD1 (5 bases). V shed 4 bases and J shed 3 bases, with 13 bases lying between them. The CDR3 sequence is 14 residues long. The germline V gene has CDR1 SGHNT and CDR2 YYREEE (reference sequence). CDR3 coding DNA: TGTGCCAGCAGCGCCGCATGGGGGGACACTGAAGCTTTCTTT. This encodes CASSAAWGDTEAFF.

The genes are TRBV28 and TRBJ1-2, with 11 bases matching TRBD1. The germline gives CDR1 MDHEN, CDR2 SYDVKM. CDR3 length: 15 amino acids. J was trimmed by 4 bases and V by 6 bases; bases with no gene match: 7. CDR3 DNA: TGTGCCAGCAGCCGGACAGGGGGCCGGGGCTATGGCTACACCTTC. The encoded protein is CASSRTGGRGYGYTF.

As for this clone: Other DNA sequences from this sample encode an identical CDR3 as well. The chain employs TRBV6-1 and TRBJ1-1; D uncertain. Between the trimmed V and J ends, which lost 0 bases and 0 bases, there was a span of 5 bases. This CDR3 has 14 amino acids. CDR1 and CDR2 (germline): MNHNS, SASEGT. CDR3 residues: CASSEAGLNTEAFF. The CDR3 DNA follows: TGTGCCAGCAGTGAAGCAGGCCTGAACACTGAAGCTTTCTTT.

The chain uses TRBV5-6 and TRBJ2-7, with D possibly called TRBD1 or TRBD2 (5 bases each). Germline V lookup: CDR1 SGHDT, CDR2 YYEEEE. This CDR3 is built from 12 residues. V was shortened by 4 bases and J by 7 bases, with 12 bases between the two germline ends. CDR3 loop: CASSPMGVEQYF. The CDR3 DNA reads TGTGCCAGCAGCCCGATGGGGGTTGAGCAGTACTTC.

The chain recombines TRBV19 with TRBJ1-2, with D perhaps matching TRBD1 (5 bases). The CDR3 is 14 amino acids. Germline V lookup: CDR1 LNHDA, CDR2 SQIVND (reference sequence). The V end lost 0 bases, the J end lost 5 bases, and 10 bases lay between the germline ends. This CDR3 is CASSIELGRYGYTF. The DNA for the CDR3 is TGTGCCAGTAGTATAGAGCTGGGGCGGTATGGCTACACCTTC.

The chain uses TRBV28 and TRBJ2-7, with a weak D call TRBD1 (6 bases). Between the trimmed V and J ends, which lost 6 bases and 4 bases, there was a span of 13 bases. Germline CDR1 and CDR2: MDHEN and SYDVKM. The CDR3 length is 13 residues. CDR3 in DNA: TGTGCCAGCAGCTACGAACAGGGTTACGAGCAGTACTTC. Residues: CASSYEQGYEQYF.

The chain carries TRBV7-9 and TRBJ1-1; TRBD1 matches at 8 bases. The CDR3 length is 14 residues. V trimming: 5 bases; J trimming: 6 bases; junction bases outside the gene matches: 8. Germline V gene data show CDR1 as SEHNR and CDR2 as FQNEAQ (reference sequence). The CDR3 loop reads CASSAQGETPEAFF. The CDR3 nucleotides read TGTGCCAGCAGCGCACAGGGGGAAACCCCTGAAGCTTTCTTT.

This CDR3 is CASSAAEETQYF. The CDR3 DNA reads TGTGCCAGCAGCGCAGCGGAAGAGACCCAGTACTTC. This chain uses TRBV9 with TRBJ2-5, with a tentative D call TRBD2 (5 bases). The germline CDR1 and CDR2 sequences are SGDLS and YYNGEE. This CDR3 region has 12 residues. V dropped 3 bases and J dropped 3 bases, with 6 bases sitting between them. The full variable domain, rest sourced from reference TRBV9 and TRBJ2-5, is DSGVTQTPKHLITATGQRVTLRCSPRSGDLSVYWYQQSLDQGLQFLIQYYNGEERAKGNILERFSAQQFPDLHSELNLSSLELGDSALYFCASSAAEETQYFGPGTRLLVL.

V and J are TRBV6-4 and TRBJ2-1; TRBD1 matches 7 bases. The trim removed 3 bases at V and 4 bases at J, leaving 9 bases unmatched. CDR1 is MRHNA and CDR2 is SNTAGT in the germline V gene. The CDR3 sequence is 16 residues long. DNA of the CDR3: TGTGCCAGCAGTGAGTCGGGACAGCCCATTTACAATGAGCAGTTCTTC. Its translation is CASSESGQPIYNEQFF.

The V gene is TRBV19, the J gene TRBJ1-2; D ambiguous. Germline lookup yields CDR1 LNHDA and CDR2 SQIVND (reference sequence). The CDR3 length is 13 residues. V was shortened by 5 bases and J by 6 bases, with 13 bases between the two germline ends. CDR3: CASSFGLAHGYTF. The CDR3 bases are TGTGCCAGTAGTTTCGGACTGGCCCATGGCTACACCTTC. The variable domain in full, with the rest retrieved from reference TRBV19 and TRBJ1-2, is DGGITQSPKYLFRKEGQNVTLSCEQNLNHDAMYWYRQDPGQGLRLIYYSQIVNDFQKGDIAEGYSVSREKKESFPLTVTSAQKNPTAFYLCASSFGLAHGYTFGSGTRLTVV.